The subject of this entry is one T cell receptor beta chain. Assay: immunoSEQ multiplex PCR; the TCRdb copy retains only in-frame clones and omits some. The sample yields 40,000 to 60,000 clones, roughly 90% seen once. This sample is drawn from a study of technical replicates of blood from a few donors. Trimming pared 3 bases from V and 5 bases from J, leaving 11 bases between. Germline V gene sequence: CDR1 SGHRS, CDR2 YFSETQ. The CDR3 length is 14 residues. The sequence came from a human donor in good health. Some clones in this sample may be carry-over from other donors' samples. The chain couples TRBV5-1 to TRBJ2-2, with unresolved D. Sequencing was done on a sample of PBMCs. CDR3 DNA sequence: TGCGCCAGCAGCTCCTCATCAGTAACCGGGGAGCTGTTTTTT. This codes for CASSSSSVTGELFF.